The clone carrying this T cell receptor beta chain appeared a few times. Its antigen remains unidentified. The sample comes from a study of cytotoxic CD8 clonotypes in ibrutinib-treated CLL. Study summary: Of the patients, over ten were relapsed/refractory, some 15 treatment-naive and under 18 IGHV unmutated. Mean values per sample were some 250,000 productive templates and 94,082 productive rearrangements.

Sequenced by immunoSEQ multiplex PCR; TCRdb stores in-frame clones only, minus some. The profile shows approximately 280,000 clones, approximately 79% of them singletons. Study-level results: Researchers report that baseline clonality outpaced age-matched healthy donors and tracked circulating CD8+ T-cell counts.

The starting material was PBMCs, obtained at disease progression, from a patient treated with ibrutinib. The clonotype originates from a human donor with chronic lymphocytic leukemia.

Here the CDR3 reads CASSFSGTGSGAYGYTF. CDR3 bases: TGCGCCAGCAGCTTTTCCGGGACAGGGTCAGGAGCCTATGGCTACACCTTC. V gene TRBV5-1 combines with J gene TRBJ1-2; 9 bases are shared with TRBD1. Trimming at V came to 2 bases and at J to 4 bases, leaving 12 bases not matched to a gene. The germline CDR1 and CDR2 sequences are SGHRS and YFSETQ. The CDR3 covers 17 residues.